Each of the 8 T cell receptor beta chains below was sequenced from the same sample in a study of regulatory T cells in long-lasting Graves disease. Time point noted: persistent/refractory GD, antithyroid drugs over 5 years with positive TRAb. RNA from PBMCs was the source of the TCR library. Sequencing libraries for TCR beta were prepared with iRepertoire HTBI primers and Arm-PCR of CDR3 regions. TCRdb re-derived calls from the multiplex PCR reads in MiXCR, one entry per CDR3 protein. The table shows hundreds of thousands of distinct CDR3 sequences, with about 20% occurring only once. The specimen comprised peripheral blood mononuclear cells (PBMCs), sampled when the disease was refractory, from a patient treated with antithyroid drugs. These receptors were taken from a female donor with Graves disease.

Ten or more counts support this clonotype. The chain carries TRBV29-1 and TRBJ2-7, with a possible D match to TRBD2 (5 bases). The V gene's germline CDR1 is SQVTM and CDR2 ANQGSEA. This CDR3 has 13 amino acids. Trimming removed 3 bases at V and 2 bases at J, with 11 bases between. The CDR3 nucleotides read TGCAGCGTTGACGAAGAGGGAACCTACGAGCAGTACTTC. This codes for CSVDEEGTYEQYF.

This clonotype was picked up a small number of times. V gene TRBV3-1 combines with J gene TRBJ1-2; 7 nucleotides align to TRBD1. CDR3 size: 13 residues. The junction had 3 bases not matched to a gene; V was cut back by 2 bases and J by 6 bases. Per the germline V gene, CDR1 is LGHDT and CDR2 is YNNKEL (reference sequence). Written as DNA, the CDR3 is TGTGCCAGCAGCCAATCCGGGACAGATGGCTACACCTTC. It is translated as CASSQSGTDGYTF.

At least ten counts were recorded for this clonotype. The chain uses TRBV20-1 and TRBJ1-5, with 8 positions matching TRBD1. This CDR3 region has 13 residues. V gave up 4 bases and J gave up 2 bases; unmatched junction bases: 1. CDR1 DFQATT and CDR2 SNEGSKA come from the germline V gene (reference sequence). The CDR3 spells CSATGGRNQPQHF. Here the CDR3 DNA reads TGCAGTGCTACAGGGGGCCGCAATCAGCCCCAGCATTTT.

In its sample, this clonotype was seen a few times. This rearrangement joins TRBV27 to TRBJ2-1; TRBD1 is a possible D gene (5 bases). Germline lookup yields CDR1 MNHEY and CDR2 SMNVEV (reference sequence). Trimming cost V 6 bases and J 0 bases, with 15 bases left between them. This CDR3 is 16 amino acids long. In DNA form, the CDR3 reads TGTGCCAGCAGCCTCGGACACCTGAGCTCCTACAATGAGCAGTTCTTC. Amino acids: CASSLGHLSSYNEQFF.

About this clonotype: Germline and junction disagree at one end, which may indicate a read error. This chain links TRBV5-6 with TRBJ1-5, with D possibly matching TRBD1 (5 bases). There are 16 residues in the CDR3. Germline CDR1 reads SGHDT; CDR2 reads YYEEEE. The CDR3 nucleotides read TGCGCCAGCAGCTTGAAGGGACCTATCCTCGGGGGGCCCCAGCATTTT. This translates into CASSLKGPILGGPQHF.

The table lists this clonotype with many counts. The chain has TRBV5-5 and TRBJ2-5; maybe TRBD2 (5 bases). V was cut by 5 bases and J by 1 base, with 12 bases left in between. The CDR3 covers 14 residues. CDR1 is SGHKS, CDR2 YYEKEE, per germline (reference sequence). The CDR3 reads CASSSDYFQETQYF. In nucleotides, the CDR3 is TGTGCCAGCAGTTCAGACTACTTCCAAGAGACCCAGTACTTC.

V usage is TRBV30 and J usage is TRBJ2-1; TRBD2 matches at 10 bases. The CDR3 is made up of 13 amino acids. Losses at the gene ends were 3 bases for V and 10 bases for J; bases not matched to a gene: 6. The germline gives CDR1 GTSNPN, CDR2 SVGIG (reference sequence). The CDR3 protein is CAWSLAGAREQFF. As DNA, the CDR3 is TGTGCCTGGAGCCTAGCGGGAGCACGCGAGCAGTTCTTC. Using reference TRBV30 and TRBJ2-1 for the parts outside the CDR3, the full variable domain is SQTIHQWPATLVQPVGSPLSLECTVEGTSNPNLYWYRQAAGRGLQLLFYSVGIGQISSEVPQNLSASRPQDRQFILSSKKLLLSDSGFYLCAWSLAGAREQFFGPGTRLTVL.

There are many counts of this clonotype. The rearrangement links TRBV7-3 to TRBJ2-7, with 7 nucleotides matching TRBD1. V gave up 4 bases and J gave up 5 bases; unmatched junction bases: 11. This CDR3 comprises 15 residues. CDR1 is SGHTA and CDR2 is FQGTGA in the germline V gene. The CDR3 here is CASSSRLTGNDEQYF. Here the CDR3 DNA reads TGTGCCAGCAGCTCCCGCTTGACAGGGAACGACGAGCAGTACTTC.